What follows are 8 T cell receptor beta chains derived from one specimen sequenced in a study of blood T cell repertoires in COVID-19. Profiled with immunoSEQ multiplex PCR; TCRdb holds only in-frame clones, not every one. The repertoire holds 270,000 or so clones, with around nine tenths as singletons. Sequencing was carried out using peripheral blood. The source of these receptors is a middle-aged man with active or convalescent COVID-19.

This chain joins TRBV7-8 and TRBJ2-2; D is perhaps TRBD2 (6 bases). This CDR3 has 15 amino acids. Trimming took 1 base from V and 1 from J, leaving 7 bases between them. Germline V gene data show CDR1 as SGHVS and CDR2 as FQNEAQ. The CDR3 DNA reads TGTGCCAGCAGCTTAGGGGACTGGAACACCGGGGAGCTGTTTTTT. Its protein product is CASSLGDWNTGELFF.

The CDR3 is CASSRRQDSYNSPLHF. In DNA, the CDR3 is TGTGCCAGCAGCCGTAGACAGGACTCCTATAATTCACCCCTCCACTTT. The rearrangement links TRBV7-6 to TRBJ1-6, with TRBD1 as a possible D gene (6 bases). The length of the CDR3 is 16 residues. Trimming took off 5 bases at V and 0 bases at J, with 11 bases between the two ends. Per the germline V gene, CDR1 is SGHVS and CDR2 is FNYEAQ.

The CDR3 bases are TGTGCCAGCAGTTCCGGGGGTTCACCCCTCCACTTT. It is translated as CASSSGGSPLHF. The chain uses TRBV27 and TRBJ1-6, with D possibly TRBD1 on 5 matching bases. V lost 4 bases to trimming and J lost 9 bases, with 7 bases between them. Germline V lookup: CDR1 MNHEY, CDR2 SMNVEV (reference sequence). The CDR3 has 12 residues.

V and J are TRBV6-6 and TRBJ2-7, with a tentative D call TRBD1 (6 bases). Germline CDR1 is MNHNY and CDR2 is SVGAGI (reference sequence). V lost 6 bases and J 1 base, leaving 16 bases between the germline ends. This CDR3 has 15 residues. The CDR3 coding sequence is TGTGCCAGCAGCCCAATAGACAGGAATTCCTACGAGCAGTACTTC. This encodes CASSPIDRNSYEQYF.

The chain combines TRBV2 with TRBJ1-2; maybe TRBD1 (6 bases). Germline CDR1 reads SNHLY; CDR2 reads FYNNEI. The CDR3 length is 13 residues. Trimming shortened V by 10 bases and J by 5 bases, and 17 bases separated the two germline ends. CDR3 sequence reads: CATKRGGLYGYTF. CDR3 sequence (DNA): TGTGCCACAAAGAGGGGGGGCCTTTATGGCTACACCTTC. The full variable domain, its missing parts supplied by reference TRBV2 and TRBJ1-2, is EPEVTQTPSHQVTQMGQEVILRCVPISNHLYFYWYRQILGQKVEFLVSFYNNEISEKSEIFDDQFSVERPDGSNFTLKIRSTKLEDSAMYFCATKRGGLYGYTFGSGTRLTVV.

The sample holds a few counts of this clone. The CDR3 spells CASGTGEKLFF. CDR3 nucleotides: TGTGCCAGCGGGACTGGTGAAAAACTGTTTTTT. The chain is built from TRBV19 and TRBJ1-4, with D perhaps matching TRBD1 (5 bases). Per the germline V gene, CDR1 is LNHDA and CDR2 is SQIVND (reference sequence). Trimming stripped 9 bases from V and 7 bases from J, with 9 bases between. This CDR3 is 11 amino acids long.

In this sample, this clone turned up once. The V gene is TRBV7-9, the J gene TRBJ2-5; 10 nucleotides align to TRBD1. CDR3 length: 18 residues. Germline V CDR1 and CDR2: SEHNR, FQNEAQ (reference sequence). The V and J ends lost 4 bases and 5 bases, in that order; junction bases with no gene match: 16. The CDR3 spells CASSSAGLRGTGVETQYF. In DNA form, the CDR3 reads TGTGCCAGCAGCTCCGCCGGACTTCGCGGGACAGGGGTGGAGACCCAGTACTTC. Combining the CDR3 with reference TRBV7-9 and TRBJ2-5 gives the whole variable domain DTGVSQNPRHKITKRGQNVTFRCDPISEHNRLYWYRQTLGQGPEFLTYFQNEAQLEKSRLLSDRFSAERPKGSFSTLEIQRTEQGDSAMYLCASSSAGLRGTGVETQYFGPGTRLLVL.

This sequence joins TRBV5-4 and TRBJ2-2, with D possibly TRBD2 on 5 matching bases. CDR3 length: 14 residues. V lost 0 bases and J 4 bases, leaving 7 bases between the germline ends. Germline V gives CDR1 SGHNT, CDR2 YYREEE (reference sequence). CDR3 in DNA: TGTGCCAGCAGCTTGGCCGGAGGCACCGGGGAGCTGTTTTTT. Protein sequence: CASSLAGGTGELFF.